The 21 T cell receptor beta chains below all came from one sample that was sequenced in a study of PD-1 blockade in classical Hodgkin lymphoma. The data were produced by immunoSEQ multiplex PCR, yet TCRdb's version contains in-frame clones alone and is incomplete. The sample lists roughly 50,000 clones, about 90% occurring once. The sample's time point: cycle 4 day 1 (C4D1), after 6 weeks of nivolumab. All patients experienced relapse after autologous stem cell transplantation, and brentuximab vedotin exposure was variable. The sample here was peripheral blood mononuclear cells (PBMCs), taken before the fourth cycle of nivolumab. The receptors were gathered from a human donor with classical Hodgkin lymphoma.

The gene calls are TRBV6-1 and TRBJ2-7; a weak D match, TRBD2 (5 bases). The CDR3 has 11 amino acids. V was shortened by 7 bases and J by 7 bases, with 11 bases between the two germline ends. Germline CDR1 MNHNS, CDR2 SASEGT. CDR3 nucleotide sequence: TGTGCCAGCACTCACGCGGGTGAGCAGTACTTC. Protein sequence: CASTHAGEQYF.

J is TRBJ1-5 and V is TRBV28; possibly TRBD1 for D (5 bases). Germline V gives CDR1 MDHEN, CDR2 SYDVKM. This CDR3 contains 14 residues. The V end was cut by 5 bases, the J end by 3 bases, with 11 bases between. The CDR3 nucleotides are TGTGCCAGCAGTCAAGACAGCTCCAATCAGCCCCAGCATTTT. It is translated as CASSQDSSNQPQHF.

The chain carries TRBV6-1 and TRBJ2-7; TRBD1 is a possible D gene (5 bases). The CDR3 covers 15 residues. Between the trimmed V and J ends, which lost 10 bases and 0 bases, there was a span of 19 bases. The germline V gene has CDR1 MNHNS and CDR2 SASEGT. The CDR3 bases are TGTGCCACGGATGTAAATTACAGGAGCTCCTACGAGCAGTACTTC. This codes for CATDVNYRSSYEQYF.

The chain joins TRBV4-1 to TRBJ2-1; D perhaps matches TRBD2 (6 bases). Germline V CDR1 and CDR2: MGHRA, YSYEKL. This CDR3 has 19 residues. V was trimmed by 0 bases and J by 5 bases, leaving 23 bases between them. CDR3: CASSQEFRVASEEDNEQFF. Written as DNA, the CDR3 is TGCGCCAGCAGCCAAGAGTTTCGGGTGGCTAGCGAGGAAGACAATGAGCAGTTCTTC.

The chain joins TRBV5-1 to TRBJ2-1, with 14 bases fitting TRBD2. V shed 3 bases, J shed 1 base, and the junction held 9 bases outside the gene matches. Germline V CDR1 and CDR2: SGHRS, YFSETQ. The CDR3 covers 19 residues. CDR3 nucleotide sequence: TGCGCCAGCAGCTCCTACGGGACTAGCGGGAGTTTTTCCTACAATGAGCAGTTCTTC. Translation gives CASSSYGTSGSFSYNEQFF.

The V call is TRBV14, the J call TRBJ2-7; 9 nucleotides line up with TRBD2. Germline V gene data show CDR1 as SGHDN and CDR2 as FVKESK. CDR3 size: 17 residues. The J segment lost 2 bases and the V segment lost 6 bases, leaving 14 bases of the junction unmatched. CDR3 residues: CASRPTVNSGSAYEQYF. In DNA form, the CDR3 reads TGTGCCAGCAGACCGACCGTAAATAGCGGGAGTGCCTACGAGCAGTACTTC. Using reference TRBV14 and TRBJ2-7 for the parts outside the CDR3, the full variable domain is EAGVTQFPSHSVIEKGQTVTLRCDPISGHDNLYWYRRVMGKEIKFLLHFVKESKQDESGMPNNRFLAERTGGTYSTLKVQPAELEDSGVYFCASRPTVNSGSAYEQYFGPGTRLTVT.

This clone appeared a single time. The rearrangement joins TRBV6-5 to TRBJ2-7; TRBD2 is a possible D gene (6 bases). The V gene's germline CDR1 is MNHEY and CDR2 SVGAGI. The CDR3 extends over 12 amino acids. V shed 6 bases and J shed 7 bases, with 13 bases lying between them. CDR3 in amino acids: CASSSPSVEQYF. As DNA, the CDR3 is TGTGCCAGCAGCTCCCCTAGCGTGGAGCAGTACTTC.

The chain links TRBV10-3 to TRBJ1-1, with D possibly matching TRBD1 (6 bases). Germline V lookup: CDR1 ENHRY, CDR2 SYGVKD. V gave up 3 bases and J gave up 0 bases, with 8 bases separating them. The CDR3 runs to 14 residues. The CDR3 nucleotides are TGTGCCATCAGTGATACAGGGATGAACACTGAAGCTTTCTTT. Residues: CAISDTGMNTEAFF.

The rearrangement joins TRBV5-1 to TRBJ2-2; the D is unclear. This CDR3 spans 12 amino acids. CDR1 is SGHRS, CDR2 YFSETQ, per germline. Trimming removed 0 bases from V and 7 bases from J, with 4 bases in between. The CDR3 nucleotides read TGCGCCAGCAGCTTGGGGAGCGGGGAGCTGTTTTTT. Translated: CASSLGSGELFF.

This chain joins TRBV6-5 and TRBJ1-1, with no clear D. Germline V gene sequence: CDR1 MNHEY, CDR2 SVGAGI. CDR3 length: 15 amino acids. Trimming removed 0 bases at V and 2 bases at J, with 10 bases between. Written as DNA, the CDR3 is TGTGCCAGCAGTTACTCAAGGAGATCCAACACTGAAGCTTTCTTT. Protein sequence: CASSYSRRSNTEAFF.

The chain recombines TRBV10-1 with TRBJ2-2; tentatively, D is TRBD2 (5 bases). The CDR3 loop spans 13 amino acids. Germline assignment: CDR1 WNHNN and CDR2 SYGVQD (reference sequence). V lost 6 bases and J 4 bases, leaving 9 bases between the germline ends. The CDR3 here is CASRGLVTGELFF. CDR3 bases: TGCGCCAGCAGAGGACTCGTCACCGGGGAGCTGTTTTTT.

This clone has more than one count but fewer than ten. The rearrangement uses TRBV6-6 and TRBJ1-4; D not resolved. Germline lookup yields CDR1 MNHNY and CDR2 SVGAGI (reference sequence). V dropped 1 base and J dropped 0 bases, with 6 bases sitting between them. The CDR3 is made up of 15 amino acids. CDR3 nucleotide sequence: TGTGCCAGCAGTTACTTCGGGGCAACTAATGAAAAACTGTTTTTT. Translated, it gives CASSYFGATNEKLFF.

The rearrangement uses TRBV29-1 and TRBJ1-2; no clear D. The ends were cut back, 5 bases at V and 2 bases at J, with 12 bases in the middle. Germline V CDR1 and CDR2: SQVTM, ANQGSEA. CDR3 length: 13 amino acids. Here the CDR3 reads CSVRGRRNYGYTF. The CDR3 DNA is TGCAGCGTTCGCGGCAGGCGAAACTATGGCTACACCTTC.

The J gene is TRBJ1-5, the V gene TRBV5-6; D not resolved. Germline CDR1 and CDR2: SGHDT and YYEEEE. The ends were cut back, 5 bases at V and 7 bases at J, with 16 bases in the middle. This CDR3 spans 14 amino acids. CDR3 nucleotide sequence: TGTGCCAGCAGGGGTCCGGGGAGCCAACAGCCCCAGCATTTT. Its translation: CASRGPGSQQPQHF.

The chain joins TRBV11-2 to TRBJ2-1, with 10 nucleotides matching TRBD1. With V trimmed by 4 bases and J by 0 bases, 6 bases remained unmatched. CDR1 and CDR2 from the germline V gene are SGHAT and FQNNGV. The CDR3 runs to 17 residues. The CDR3 sequence is CASSSWTGGISYNEQFF. As DNA, the CDR3 is TGTGCCAGCAGCTCTTGGACAGGGGGTATCTCCTACAATGAGCAGTTCTTC.

The chain has TRBV4-2 and TRBJ2-3, with 12 bases matching TRBD2. J gave up 2 bases and V 0 bases, and 3 bases lay outside the gene matches. The CDR3 has 17 amino acids. Per germline, CDR1 LGHNA and CDR2 YNFKEQ. In nucleotides, the CDR3 is TGTGCCAGCAGCCAAGATGGGACTAGCGGGTTCACAGATACGCAGTATTTT. This sequence encodes CASSQDGTSGFTDTQYF.

This clone was detected only a few times. This chain joins TRBV27 and TRBJ1-2; 7 bases fit TRBD1. Trimming at V came to 2 bases and at J to 8 bases, leaving 8 bases not matched to a gene. Germline-derived CDR1 and CDR2 are MNHEY and SMNVEV (reference sequence). CDR3 length: 14 amino acids. CDR3 DNA sequence: TGTGCCAGCAGTTTAAGGGGGCCATTGGGAGGCTACACCTTC. It is translated as CASSLRGPLGGYTF.

This clone has a single count. This rearrangement joins TRBV5-1 to TRBJ2-1, with TRBD2 as a possible D gene (6 bases). CDR1 SGHRS and CDR2 YFSETQ come from the germline V gene. Deletions cut 5 bases from V and 6 bases from J, with 15 bases between. The length of the CDR3 is 14 residues. CDR3 DNA sequence: TGCGCCAGCAGAAACCTAGCGCCAACCAATGAGCAGTTCTTC. This sequence encodes CASRNLAPTNEQFF.

This chain uses TRBV6-1 with TRBJ2-7; D is tentatively TRBD1 or TRBD2 (5 bases each). CDR1 is MNHNS, CDR2 SASEGT, per germline. CDR3 length: 14 amino acids. The V gene lost 5 bases and the J gene lost 3 bases, with 14 bases spanning the gap. This CDR3 is CASSTGTLVYEQYF. The CDR3 DNA sequence: TGTGCCAGCAGTACCGGGACCCTCGTCTACGAGCAGTACTTC.

This clone was seen more than once but under ten times. This chain connects TRBV7-8 to TRBJ2-7, with unresolved D. The length of the CDR3 is 12 residues. V was trimmed by 2 bases and J by 4 bases, leaving 6 bases between them. The germline CDR1 and CDR2 sequences are SGHVS and FQNEAQ. CDR3 coding DNA: TGTGCCAGCAGCTTATTGGAATACGAGCAGTACTTC. It yields the protein CASSLLEYEQYF.

The chain links TRBV14 to TRBJ2-3; 12 bases line up with TRBD2. The V gene end was trimmed by 3 bases and the J gene end by 10 bases; junction bases not matched to a gene: 8. The CDR3 extends over 15 amino acids. The germline gives CDR1 SGHDN, CDR2 FVKESK. CDR3: CASSHGTSGFVAQYF. CDR3 nucleotides: TGTGCCAGCAGCCATGGGACTAGCGGGTTCGTGGCGCAGTATTTT. Complete variable domain (other parts from reference TRBV14 and TRBJ2-3): EAGVTQFPSHSVIEKGQTVTLRCDPISGHDNLYWYRRVMGKEIKFLLHFVKESKQDESGMPNNRFLAERTGGTYSTLKVQPAELEDSGVYFCASSHGTSGFVAQYFGPGTRLTVL.